This note documents a single TCR beta chain sequence. The sample belongs to a study of blood T cell repertoires in COVID-19. The V end was cut by 5 bases, the J end by 4 bases, with 23 bases between. This CDR3 is 16 amino acids long. CDR1 is SQVTM, CDR2 ANQGSEA, per germline. Sequenced by immunoSEQ multiplex PCR; TCRdb stores in-frame clones only, minus some. The table shows some 300,000 clones, with 88% occurring only once. The chain uses TRBV29-1 and TRBJ2-5; weak D call: TRBD1 (6 bases). Material: peripheral blood. This TCR was recovered from a woman aged 25 to 39 who had recovered from COVID-19. CDR3 amino acids: CSVLPGHLSRGETQYF. DNA for the CDR3: TGCAGCGTTCTTCCGGGACACCTCTCCCGGGGAGAGACCCAGTACTTC.